The 11 T cell receptor beta chains given below trace back to one sample, sequenced in a study of blood T cells in healthy people across ages. Using a J-beta primer mix together with a sample-barcoded 5' primer, a second PCR was run for roughly 6 to 11 cycles. TCRdb redid the calling of the 5' RACE reads with MiXCR, one entry per CDR3 protein. The sample records more than 800,000 distinct CDR3 sequences, more than 25% being singletons. The material sequenced was blood. These receptors originate from a woman aged 80 or over in good health.

Note on this clonotype: Germline and junction disagree at one end, which may indicate a read error. The rearrangement joins TRBV12-3 or TRBV12-4 to TRBJ2-7, with D maybe TRBD1 (5 bases). The J call may be incorrect, as the DNA end agrees better with TRBJ2-5. The CDR3 extends over 16 amino acids. CDR3 protein: CAGSKPGSLGRGTQYF. The CDR3 DNA sequence: TGTGCCGGCAGTAAACCCGGGTCTCTGGGGCGAGGGACCCAGTACTTC.

This clonotype was observed at least ten times. This rearrangement joins TRBV6-6 to TRBJ1-5; D might be TRBD1 (5 bases). This CDR3 has 14 residues. Germline CDR1 reads MNHNY; CDR2 reads SVGAGI (reference sequence). Deletions cut 0 bases from V and 7 bases from J, with 10 bases between. CDR3 DNA: TGTGCCAGCAGTTACTCGGGGGACGGCCAGCCCCAGCATTTT. Its protein product is CASSYSGDGQPQHF.

This clonotype was seen a handful of times. The genes are TRBV6-1 and TRBJ2-2; D perhaps matches TRBD1 (6 bases). Trimming cost V 2 bases and J 5 bases, with 9 bases left between them. The CDR3 is made up of 14 amino acids. CDR1 is MNHNS and CDR2 is SASEGT in the germline V gene. CDR3 protein: CASSETQGTGELFF. CDR3 sequence (DNA): TGTGCCAGCAGTGAAACCCAGGGGACCGGGGAGCTGTTTTTT.

This clonotype came up many times. A much larger clone differs from this one at a single base, so this may be a read error. The rearrangement links TRBV7-2 to TRBJ2-7; TRBD2 aligns across 10 bases. The V and J ends lost 8 bases and 7 bases, in that order; junction bases with no gene match: 8. The CDR3 is 13 amino acids. Germline V gene sequence: CDR1 SGHTA, CDR2 FQGNSA. CDR3 in amino acids: CASVSGGANEQYF. The CDR3 nucleotides are TGTGCCAGCGTCAGCGGGGGGGCTAATGAGCAGTACTTC.

This chain links TRBV2 with TRBJ2-4; possible D gene TRBD2, 6 bases. The J call is in doubt because the DNA end fits TRBJ2-7 better. The CDR3 is made up of 14 amino acids. From germline, CDR1 is SNHLY and CDR2 FYNNEI. The CDR3 DNA is TGTGCCAGCAGTGAAGCTTGGAGGGGCAGCGAGCAGTACTTC. It encodes CASSEAWRGSEQYF.

This clonotype was recorded at least ten times. V gene TRBV11-2 combines with J gene TRBJ2-5; D remains ambiguous. CDR3 length: 13 residues. Germline loops: CDR1 SGHAT, CDR2 FQNNGV. Trimming pared 2 bases from V and 3 bases from J, leaving 7 bases between. DNA of the CDR3: TGTGCCAGCAGCTTACGACGAGAAGAGACCCAGTACTTC. The encoded protein is CASSLRREETQYF.

This clonotype showed up just a few times. A much larger clone sits a single nucleotide away, making a read error possible. The chain carries TRBV29-1 and TRBJ2-5; tentatively, D is TRBD2 (6 bases). Germline assignment: CDR1 SQVTM and CDR2 ANQGSEA. The germline V and J ends were trimmed by 4 bases and 11 bases, with 20 bases remaining between them. The length of the CDR3 is 13 residues. CDR3 protein: CSVVRGGYNEQYF. In DNA, the CDR3 is TGCAGCGTTGTGCGGGGTGGGTACAATGAGCAGTACTTC. The variable domain in full, with the rest retrieved from reference TRBV29-1 and TRBJ2-5, is SAVISQKPSRDICQRGTSLTIQCQVDSQVTMMFWYRQQPGQSLTLIATANQGSEATYESGFVIDKFPISRPNLTFSTLTVSNMSPEDSSIYLCSVVRGGYNEQYFGPGTRLLVL.

This clonotype has just one count. This sequence may be a read error, since a much larger clone differs from it by one base. The rearrangement uses TRBV5-1 and TRBJ2-2, with D maybe TRBD2 (5 bases). V gave up 0 bases and J gave up 6 bases, with 12 bases separating them. Germline V CDR1 and CDR2: SGHRS, YFSETQ. The CDR3 contains 15 residues. The CDR3 DNA is TGCGCCAGCAGCTTGGGGCCAGCGGTGGCCGGGGAGCTGTTTTTT. This sequence encodes CASSLGPAVAGELFF. The full variable domain, with the rest looked up from reference TRBV5-1 and TRBJ2-2, is KAGVTQTPRYLIKTRGQQVTLSCSPISGHRSVSWYQQTPGQGLQFLFEYFSETQRNKGNFPGRFSGRQFSNSRSEMNVSTLELGDSALYLCASSLGPAVAGELFFGEGSRLTVL.

This clonotype occurred a few times. The chain couples TRBV5-5 to TRBJ1-5; D call uncertain. The germline V gene has CDR1 SGHKS and CDR2 YYEKEE (reference sequence). The CDR3 loop spans 15 amino acids. V was cut by 4 bases and J by 4 bases, with 15 bases left in between. CDR3 sequence (DNA): TGTGCCAGCAGCCTAATGGCGGGAATTAATCAGCCCCAGCATTTT. It is translated as CASSLMAGINQPQHF. Supplemented by reference TRBV5-5 and TRBJ1-5, the full variable domain reads DAGVTQSPTHLIKTRGQQVTLRCSPISGHKSVSWYQQVLGQGPQFIFQYYEKEERGRGNFPDRFSARQFPNYSSELNVNALLLGDSALYLCASSLMAGINQPQHFGDGTRLSIL.

CDR3 sequence reads: CASRGPGLVDTGELFF. The CDR3, as DNA: TGTGCCAGCAGGGGGCCGGGACTAGTGGACACCGGGGAGCTGTTTTTT. The rearrangement links TRBV9 to TRBJ2-2; 8 nucleotides agree with TRBD2. The CDR3 has 16 residues. CDR1 SGDLS and CDR2 YYNGEE come from the germline V gene. V shed 5 bases and J 3 bases; nucleotides not matched to a gene: 9. Supplemented by reference TRBV9 and TRBJ2-2, the full variable domain reads DSGVTQTPKHLITATGQRVTLRCSPRSGDLSVYWYQQSLDQGLQFLIQYYNGEERAKGNILERFSAQQFPDLHSELNLSSLELGDSALYFCASRGPGLVDTGELFFGEGSRLTVL.

This clonotype showed up many times. The V and J genes are TRBV3-1 and TRBJ1-6; 9 bases line up with TRBD1. The V gene's germline CDR1 is LGHDT and CDR2 YNNKEL (reference sequence). This CDR3 region has 16 residues. V dropped 3 bases and J dropped 8; count of bases not matched to a gene: 8. DNA of the CDR3: TGTGCCAGCAGCCACAGGGGACAGGGTGCCCATTCACCCCTCCACTTT. It codes for CASSHRGQGAHSPLHF.